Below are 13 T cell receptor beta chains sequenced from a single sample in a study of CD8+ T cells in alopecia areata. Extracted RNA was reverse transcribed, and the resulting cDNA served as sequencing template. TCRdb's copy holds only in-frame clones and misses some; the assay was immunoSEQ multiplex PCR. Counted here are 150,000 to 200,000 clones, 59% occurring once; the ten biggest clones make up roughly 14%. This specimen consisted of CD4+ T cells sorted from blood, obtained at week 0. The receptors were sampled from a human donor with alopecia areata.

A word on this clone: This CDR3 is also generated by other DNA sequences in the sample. The chain's CDR3 is CASSPLDTQYF. In DNA form, the CDR3 reads TGTGCCAGCAGCCCACTGGATACGCAGTATTTT. The rearrangement links TRBV7-2 to TRBJ2-3; D not resolved. V was trimmed by 5 bases and J by 6 bases, leaving 6 bases between them. The CDR3 runs to 11 residues. The germline V gene has CDR1 SGHTA and CDR2 FQGNSA.

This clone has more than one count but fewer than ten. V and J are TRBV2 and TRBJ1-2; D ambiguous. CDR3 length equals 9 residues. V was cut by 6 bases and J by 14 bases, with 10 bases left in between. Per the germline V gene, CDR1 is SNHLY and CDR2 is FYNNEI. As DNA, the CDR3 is TGTGCCAGCAGGCCTTCGTGGACCTTC. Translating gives CASRPSWTF.

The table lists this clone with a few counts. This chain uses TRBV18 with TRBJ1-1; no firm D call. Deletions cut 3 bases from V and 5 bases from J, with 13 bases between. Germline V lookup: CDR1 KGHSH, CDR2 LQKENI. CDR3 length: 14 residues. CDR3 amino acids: CASSPTRTATEAFF. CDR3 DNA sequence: TGTGCCAGCTCACCGACAAGGACCGCGACTGAAGCTTTCTTT.

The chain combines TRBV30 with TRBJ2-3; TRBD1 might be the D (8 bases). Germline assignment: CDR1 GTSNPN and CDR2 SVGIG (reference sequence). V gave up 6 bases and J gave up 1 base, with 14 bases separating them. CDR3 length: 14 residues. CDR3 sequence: CACPTGGGTDTQYF. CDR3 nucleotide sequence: TGTGCCTGTCCCACAGGGGGGGGCACAGATACGCAGTATTTT.

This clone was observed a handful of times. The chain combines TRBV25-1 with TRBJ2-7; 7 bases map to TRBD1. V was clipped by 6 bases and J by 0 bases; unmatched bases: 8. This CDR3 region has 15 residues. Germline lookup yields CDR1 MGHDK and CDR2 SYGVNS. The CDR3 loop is CASSVNRGSSYEQYF. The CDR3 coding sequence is TGTGCCAGCAGCGTAAACAGGGGTAGCTCCTACGAGCAGTACTTC.

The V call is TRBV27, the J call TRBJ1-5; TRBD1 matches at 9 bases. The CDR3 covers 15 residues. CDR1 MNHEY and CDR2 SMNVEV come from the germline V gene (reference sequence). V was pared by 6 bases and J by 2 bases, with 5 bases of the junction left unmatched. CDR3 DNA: TGTGCCAGCAGACCGGGACAGGGTGGCAATCAGCCCCAGCATTTT. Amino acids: CASRPGQGGNQPQHF.

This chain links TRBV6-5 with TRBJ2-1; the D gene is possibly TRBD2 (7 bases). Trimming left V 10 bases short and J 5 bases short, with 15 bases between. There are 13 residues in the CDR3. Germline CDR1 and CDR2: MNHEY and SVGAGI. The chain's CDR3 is CATQRGRDNEQFF. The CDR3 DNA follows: TGTGCCACCCAGAGGGGGAGGGACAATGAGCAGTTCTTC.

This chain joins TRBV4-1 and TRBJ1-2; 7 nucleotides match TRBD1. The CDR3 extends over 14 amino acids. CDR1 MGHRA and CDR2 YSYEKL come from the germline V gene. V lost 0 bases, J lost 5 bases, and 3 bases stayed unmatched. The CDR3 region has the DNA TGCGCCAGCAGCCAAGAGGGGACAGTATATGGCTACACCTTC. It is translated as CASSQEGTVYGYTF.

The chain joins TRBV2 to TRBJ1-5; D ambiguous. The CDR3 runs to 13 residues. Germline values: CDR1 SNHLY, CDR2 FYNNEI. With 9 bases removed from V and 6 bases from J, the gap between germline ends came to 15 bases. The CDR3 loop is CASTIDPIQPQHF. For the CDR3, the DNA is TGTGCCAGTACAATAGACCCCATTCAGCCCCAGCATTTT. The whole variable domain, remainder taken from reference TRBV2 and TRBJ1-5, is EPEVTQTPSHQVTQMGQEVILRCVPISNHLYFYWYRQILGQKVEFLVSFYNNEISEKSEIFDDQFSVERPDGSNFTLKIRSTKLEDSAMYFCASTIDPIQPQHFGDGTRLSIL.

This CDR3 reads CATSREGMRQETQYF. CDR3 sequence (DNA): TGTGCCACCAGCAGAGAAGGGATGCGACAAGAGACCCAGTACTTC. The rearrangement joins TRBV15 to TRBJ2-5, with D unclear. The CDR3 loop spans 15 amino acids. Germline V gene lookup returns CDR1 LNHNV and CDR2 YYDKDF (reference sequence). The V gene lost 0 bases and the J gene lost 2 bases, with 10 bases spanning the gap.

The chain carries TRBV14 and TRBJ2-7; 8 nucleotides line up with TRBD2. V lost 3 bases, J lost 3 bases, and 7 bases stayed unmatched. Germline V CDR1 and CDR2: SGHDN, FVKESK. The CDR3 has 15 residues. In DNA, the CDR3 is TGTGCCAGCAGCCAGGGACTAAGCGGGGGCTACGAGCAGTACTTC. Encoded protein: CASSQGLSGGYEQYF.

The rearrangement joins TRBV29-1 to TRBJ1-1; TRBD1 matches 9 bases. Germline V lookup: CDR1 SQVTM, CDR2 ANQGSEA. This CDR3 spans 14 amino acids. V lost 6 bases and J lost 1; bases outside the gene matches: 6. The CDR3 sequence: CSVPDRGKNTEAFF. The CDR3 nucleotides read TGCAGCGTCCCCGACAGGGGGAAGAACACTGAAGCTTTCTTT.

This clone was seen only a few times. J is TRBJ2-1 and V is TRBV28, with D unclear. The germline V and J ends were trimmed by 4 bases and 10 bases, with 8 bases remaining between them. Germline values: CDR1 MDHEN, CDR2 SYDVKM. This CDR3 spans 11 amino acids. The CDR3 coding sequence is TGTGCCAGCAGTTCCCCTCGGGAGCAGTTCTTC. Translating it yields CASSSPREQFF.